This T cell receptor beta chain was documented in a study of T cells in Graves' hyperthyroidism and ophthalmopathy. Amplified regions were TCR beta CDR3 sequences from RNA transcripts. A first-round RT-PCR of the TCR CDR3 used the HTBI primer set. MiXCR, run by TCRdb on the multiplex PCR reads, gives a single entry per CDR3 protein. The sample carries about 410,000 distinct CDR3 sequences, around 15% recorded once. Sample: blood. This clonotype was sampled from a man aged 18 to 30 with Graves' ophthalmopathy.

CDR3 sequence: CASSIVGGVEETQYF. In DNA, the CDR3 is TGTGCCAGTAGTATAGTAGGAGGGGTGGAAGAGACCCAGTACTTC. The genes are TRBV19 and TRBJ2-5; TRBD2 might be the D (6 bases). The CDR3 totals 15 residues. The germline V and J ends were trimmed by 1 base and 3 bases, with 12 bases remaining between them. The germline V gene has CDR1 LNHDA and CDR2 SQIVND (reference sequence). The full variable domain, rest sourced from reference TRBV19 and TRBJ2-5, is DGGITQSPKYLFRKEGQNVTLSCEQNLNHDAMYWYRQDPGQGLRLIYYSQIVNDFQKGDIAEGYSVSREKKESFPLTVTSAQKNPTAFYLCASSIVGGVEETQYFGPGTRLLVL.